This T cell receptor (beta chain) was identified in a study of cytomegalovirus exposure and HLA in healthy donors. Between the trimmed V and J ends, which lost 0 bases and 0 bases, there was a span of 7 bases. The CDR3 sequence is 15 residues long. Germline values: CDR1 SGHRS, CDR2 YFSETQ. Primers included in the PCR were 60 Vbeta and 13 Jbeta primers. Method: immunoSEQ multiplex PCR; TCRdb's copy keeps in-frame clones and lacks some. The sample carries roughly 150,000 clones, approximately 85% recorded once. Concerning this clone: The antigen remains undetermined.

Regarding the study as a whole: Reported findings show TCR beta sequences accurately forecast HLA-A and HLA-B alleles in most subjects. Reported results showed that the classifier diagnosed cytomegalovirus status with high specificity and sensitivity.

The V call is TRBV5-1, the J call TRBJ1-5, with D maybe TRBD1 (5 bases). Sequences were obtained from PBMCs. The receptor comes from a man aged 30 to 39 in good health and CMV-seropositive. CDR3 DNA: TGCGCCAGCAGCTTGGTAGGGGATAGCAATCAGCCCCAGCATTTT. It encodes CASSLVGDSNQPQHF. The whole variable domain, filled in from reference TRBV5-1 and TRBJ1-5, reads KAGVTQTPRYLIKTRGQQVTLSCSPISGHRSVSWYQQTPGQGLQFLFEYFSETQRNKGNFPGRFSGRQFSNSRSEMNVSTLELGDSALYLCASSLVGDSNQPQHFGDGTRLSIL.